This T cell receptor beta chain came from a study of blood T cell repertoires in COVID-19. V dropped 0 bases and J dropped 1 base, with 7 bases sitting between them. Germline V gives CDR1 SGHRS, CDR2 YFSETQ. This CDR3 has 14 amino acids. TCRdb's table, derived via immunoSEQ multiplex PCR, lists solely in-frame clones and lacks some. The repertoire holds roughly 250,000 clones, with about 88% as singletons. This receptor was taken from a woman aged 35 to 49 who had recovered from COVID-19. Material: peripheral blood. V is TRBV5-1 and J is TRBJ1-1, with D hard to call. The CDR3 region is CASSLGRGNTEAFF. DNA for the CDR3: TGCGCCAGCAGCTTGGGGCGGGGGAACACTGAAGCTTTCTTT.